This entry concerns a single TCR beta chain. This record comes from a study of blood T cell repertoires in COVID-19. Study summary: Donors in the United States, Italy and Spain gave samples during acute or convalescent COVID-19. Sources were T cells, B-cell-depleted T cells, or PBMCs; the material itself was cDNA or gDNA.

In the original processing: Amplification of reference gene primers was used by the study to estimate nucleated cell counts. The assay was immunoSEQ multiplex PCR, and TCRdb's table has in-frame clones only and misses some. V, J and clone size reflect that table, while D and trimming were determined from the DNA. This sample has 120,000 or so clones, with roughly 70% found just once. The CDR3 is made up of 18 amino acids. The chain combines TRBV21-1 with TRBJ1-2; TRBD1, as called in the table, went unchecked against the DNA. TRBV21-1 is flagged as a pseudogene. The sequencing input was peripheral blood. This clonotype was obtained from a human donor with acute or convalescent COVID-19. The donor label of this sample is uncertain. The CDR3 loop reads CASSKAGSKGQDPFGYTF. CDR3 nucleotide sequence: TGTGCCAGCAGCAAAGCGGGATCCAAGGGACAGGACCCGTTTGGCTACACCTTC.